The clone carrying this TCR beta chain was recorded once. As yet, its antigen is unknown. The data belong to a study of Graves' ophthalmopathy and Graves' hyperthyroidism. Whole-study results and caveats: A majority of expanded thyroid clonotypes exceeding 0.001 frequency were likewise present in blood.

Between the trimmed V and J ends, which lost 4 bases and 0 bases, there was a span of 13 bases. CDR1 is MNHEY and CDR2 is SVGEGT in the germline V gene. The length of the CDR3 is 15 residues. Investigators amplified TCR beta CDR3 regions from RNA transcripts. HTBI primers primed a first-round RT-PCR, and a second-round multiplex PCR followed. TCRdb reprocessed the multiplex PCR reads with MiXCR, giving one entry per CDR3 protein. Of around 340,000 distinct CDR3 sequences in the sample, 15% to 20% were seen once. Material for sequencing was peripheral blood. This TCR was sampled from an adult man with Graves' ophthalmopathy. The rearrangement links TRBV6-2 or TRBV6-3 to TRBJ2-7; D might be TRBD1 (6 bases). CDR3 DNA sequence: TGTGCCAGCAGTTGGTCGGACAGCGGCTCCTACGAGCAGTACTTC. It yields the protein CASSWSDSGSYEQYF.